This paragraph covers one T cell receptor (beta chain) sequence. The data were taken from a study of preoperative IRX-2 immunotherapy in early breast cancer. Stated treatment: preoperative locoregional IRX-2 cytokine immunotherapy. Preoperative locoregional IRX-2 cytokine immunotherapy was tested in the phase Ib source study. The CDR3 has 14 amino acids. Libraries were prepared by immunoSEQ multiplex PCR; TCRdb keeps only in-frame clonotypes and omits some of them. The table has about 19,000 clones, just under 85% seen once; the top ten hold roughly 1.2%. This chain connects TRBV7-5 to TRBJ1-2; the table's D call of TRBD1 was not tested on the DNA. TRBV7-5 counts as a pseudogene. This specimen was lymph node tissue, taken after IRX-2 immunotherapy. This TCR came from a human donor with breast cancer. For the CDR3, the DNA is TGTGCCAGCAGCTTGGTGAGACAGGGGGGTGGCTACACCTTC. Amino acid sequence: CASSLVRQGGGYTF.